This TCR beta chain appears in the sequencing data of a study of cytotoxic CD8 clonotypes in ibrutinib-treated CLL. The overall study: Following a median approximately twelve months of treatment, with a range of 6 to 36, response samples were taken. Averaging across samples gave about 240,000 productive templates and around 90,000 productive rearrangements. Study-wide results and limits: Contraction or stability on treatment was seen for public clonotypes, which were uncommon. Exceeding age-matched healthy donors, baseline clonality also tracked the counts of circulating CD8+ T cells.

The method was immunoSEQ multiplex PCR; TCRdb's version includes in-frame clones alone and lacks a portion of them. The profile covers 150,000 to 250,000 clones, with roughly 72% appearing a single time and about an eighth taken by the ten largest. About this clone: Its cognate antigen is unknown.

The ends lost 1 base at V and 5 bases at J; junction bases unmatched: 4. The CDR3 runs 16 residues. From germline, CDR1 is MGHDK and CDR2 SYGVNS. This chain uses TRBV25-1 with TRBJ2-5; 13 bases line up with TRBD2. The sequence was obtained from a human donor with chronic lymphocytic leukemia. Sequencing used PBMCs, obtained after 24 months of ibrutinib treatment. The CDR3 nucleotides read TGTGCCAGCAGTGAATTCGGACTAGCGGGAGCTGAGACCCAGTACTTC. It translates to CASSEFGLAGAETQYF.